The present T cell receptor (beta chain) was sequenced within a study of cytomegalovirus exposure and HLA in healthy donors. Across the study: Genetic ancestry analysis placed around 76% of the roughly 400 donors that were genotyped in the Caucasian-associated cluster.

Amplification used 60 Vbeta primers and 13 Jbeta primers. The repertoire was sequenced with immunoSEQ multiplex PCR; TCRdb's copy has only in-frame clones and lacks some. The sample holds under 150,000 clones, under 85% seen once. Points from the study as a whole: Later analysis demonstrated an association between a missense DCLRE1C variant and TCR beta V- and J-gene trimming. The authors listed about 170 TCR beta chains as cytomegalovirus-associated.

A note on this clone: The antigen remains unidentified.

Germline V gene sequence: CDR1 LNHDA, CDR2 SQIVND (reference sequence). The CDR3 runs 14 residues. Deletions cut 5 bases from V and 4 bases from J, with 11 bases between. The V and J genes are TRBV19 and TRBJ1-4; no definite D call. The sequenced sample was PBMCs. This clonotype originated in a boy aged 10-17 years in good health and CMV-seronegative. DNA for the CDR3: TGTGCCAGTAGTCTGGCAGGCCGTAATGAAAAACTGTTTTTT. It specifies CASSLAGRNEKLFF.